This T cell receptor (beta chain) was retrieved from a study of T cells after yellow fever vaccination. This clonotype was found many times. The V end lost 4 bases, the J end lost 3 bases, and 7 bases lay between the germline ends. Germline V gene lookup returns CDR1 LGHDT and CDR2 YNNKEL (reference sequence). The CDR3 covers 12 residues. The TCR cDNA carried a universal primer site and UMIs from 5'RACE template switching. A single record per CDR3 protein comes from TCRdb applying MiXCR to the 5' RACE reads. Seen here are some 260,000 distinct CDR3 sequences, about 5.2% observed once, and the top ten hold approximately 3.5%.

This chain connects TRBV3-1 to TRBJ2-7; D not resolved. This TCR was recovered from a man between 18 and 29 years old who received the YFV17D yellow fever vaccine. The sample in question was CD4+ T cells sorted from PBMCs, obtained on the day of the yellow fever booster vaccination. The CDR3 sequence is CASSPRDYEQYF. The DNA of the CDR3 is TGTGCCAGCAGCCCTAGGGACTACGAGCAGTACTTC.